Each of the 23 T cell receptor beta chains below was sequenced from the same sample in a study of long-term antiretroviral therapy in people with HIV. At survey level, the immunoSEQ assay was run in its v3.0 version. Assay used: immunoSEQ multiplex PCR; TCRdb lists only in-frame clones, some missing. This table holds approximately 20,000 clones, about 91% found once. The sample here was unsorted PBMCs, taken 2.1 years after starting antiretroviral therapy. These receptors were taken from a man aged 18 to 29 with HIV.

V and J are TRBV2 and TRBJ1-4; D call uncertain. The V gene's germline CDR1 is SNHLY and CDR2 FYNNEI. V lost 7 bases and J lost 0, with 9 bases in between. This CDR3 is built from 14 residues. Here the CDR3 reads CASKFTATNEKLFF. The DNA of the CDR3 is TGTGCCAGCAAGTTCACTGCAACTAATGAAAAACTGTTTTTT.

The V gene is TRBV27, the J gene TRBJ2-1; the match to TRBD1 covers 9 bases. This CDR3 region has 14 residues. CDR1 and CDR2 (germline): MNHEY, SMNVEV (reference sequence). The V segment lost 3 bases and the J segment 5 bases; nucleotides outside the gene matches: 2. The CDR3 DNA is TGTGCCAGCAGTTTCCGGGACAGGGACAATGAGCAGTTCTTC. Encoded protein: CASSFRDRDNEQFF.

This clone was detected once. V and J are TRBV11-2 and TRBJ2-7, with D possibly TRBD1 on 6 matching bases. The CDR3 has 15 amino acids. V shed 1 base and J shed 1 base, with 11 bases lying between them. CDR1 is SGHAT, CDR2 FQNNGV, per germline. CDR3 sequence: CASSLVGTLSYEQYF. The CDR3 coding sequence is TGTGCCAGCAGCTTAGTTGGGACACTTTCCTACGAGCAGTACTTC.

The V and J genes are TRBV11-2 and TRBJ2-1; D is possibly TRBD2 (5 bases). Germline V gives CDR1 SGHAT, CDR2 FQNNGV. The CDR3 consists of 17 residues. The V end was cut by 0 bases, the J end by 0 bases, with 12 bases between. The CDR3 DNA reads as TGTGCCAGCAGCTTAGAGTCTAGCTCTAGCTCCTACAATGAGCAGTTCTTC. Residues: CASSLESSSSSYNEQFF.

The rearrangement joins TRBV6-1 to TRBJ2-5; 8 bases agree with TRBD1. CDR3 size: 14 residues. The ends lost 6 bases at V and 5 bases at J; junction bases unmatched: 8. Germline CDR1 and CDR2: MNHNS and SASEGT. CDR3 residues: CASRGGQGEETQYF. CDR3 bases: TGTGCCAGCAGGGGAGGACAGGGTGAGGAGACCCAGTACTTC.

The J gene is TRBJ2-1, the V gene TRBV5-1, with a possible D match to TRBD2 (7 bases). V was pared by 0 bases and J by 10 bases, with 11 bases between. The germline gives CDR1 SGHRS, CDR2 YFSETQ. The CDR3 totals 13 residues. CDR3 nucleotides: TGCGCCAGCAGCTTGGCCTCGGGGGGCGAGCAGTTCTTC. This encodes CASSLASGGEQFF.

The J gene is TRBJ1-2, the V gene TRBV7-9; D not resolved. The germline V gene has CDR1 SEHNR and CDR2 FQNEAQ (reference sequence). The CDR3 runs to 14 residues. The germline V and J ends were trimmed by 1 base and 4 bases, with 10 bases remaining between them. CDR3 sequence (DNA): TGTGCCAGCAGCTTAGTCGGTGGAGTCTATGGCTACACCTTC. Its protein is CASSLVGGVYGYTF.

The genes are TRBV19 and TRBJ1-5; no clear D. V was clipped by 3 bases and J by 0 bases, with 3 bases between them. The V gene's germline CDR1 is LNHDA and CDR2 SQIVND (reference sequence). The CDR3 contains 13 residues. Written as DNA, the CDR3 is TGTGCCAGTAGTATTAGTAGCAATCAGCCCCAGCATTTT. It specifies CASSISSNQPQHF.

The chain carries TRBV4-1 and TRBJ2-4, with D perhaps matching TRBD2 (5 bases). CDR3 length: 16 amino acids. Germline-derived CDR1 and CDR2 are MGHRA and YSYEKL. V lost 6 bases and J 0 bases, leaving 15 bases between the germline ends. The CDR3 spells CASSPRIRGAKNIQYF. For the CDR3, the DNA is TGCGCCAGCAGTCCAAGAATACGGGGAGCCAAAAACATTCAGTACTTC.

This chain's CDR3 is CASKPEGGEQYF. CDR3 in DNA: TGTGCCAGCAAACCCGAAGGGGGCGAGCAGTACTTC. The chain has TRBV25-1 and TRBJ2-7, with a possible D match to TRBD1 (6 bases). CDR1 and CDR2 from the germline V gene are MGHDK and SYGVNS. Trimming took 7 bases from V and 6 from J, leaving 13 bases between them. The CDR3 sequence is 12 residues long.

The CDR3 nucleotides are TGTGCCATCAGTGTAGAGAACAGCTACGAGCAGTACTTC. As protein: CAISVENSYEQYF. The rearrangement joins TRBV10-3 to TRBJ2-7, with D unresolved. Germline CDR1 is ENHRY and CDR2 is SYGVKD. With 4 bases removed from V and 3 bases from J, the gap between germline ends came to 10 bases. The CDR3 is 13 amino acids.

This clone has a handful of counts. The chain links TRBV13 to TRBJ1-6; D call uncertain. V was cut by 3 bases and J by 10 bases, with 7 bases left in between. Germline CDR1 PRHDT, CDR2 FYEKMQ (reference sequence). CDR3 length equals 12 residues. The CDR3, as DNA: TGTGCCAGCAGCTTTAGTGGATCACCCCTCCACTTT. It yields the protein CASSFSGSPLHF.

The chain has TRBV15 and TRBJ2-7; D call uncertain. The CDR3 runs 13 residues. V lost 0 bases to trimming and J lost 4 bases, with 7 bases between them. Germline V gene lookup returns CDR1 LNHNV and CDR2 YYDKDF (reference sequence). The CDR3 reads CATSRDPAYEQYF. The CDR3 bases are TGTGCCACCAGCAGAGATCCGGCGTACGAGCAGTACTTC. The complete variable domain, with remaining parts taken from reference TRBV15 and TRBJ2-7, reads DAMVIQNPRYQVTQFGKPVTLSCSQTLNHNVMYWYQQKSSQAPKLLFHYYDKDFNNEADTPDNFQSRRPNTSFCFLDIRSPGLGDTAMYLCATSRDPAYEQYFGPGTRLTVT.

The rearrangement uses TRBV9 and TRBJ1-4; D is possibly TRBD1 (5 bases). The length of the CDR3 is 12 residues. The V end lost 3 bases, the J end lost 8 bases, and 8 bases lay between the germline ends. Germline lookup yields CDR1 SGDLS and CDR2 YYNGEE. CDR3 in DNA: TGTGCCAGCAGCGACCCAGGGGAAAAACTGTTTTTT. This sequence encodes CASSDPGEKLFF.

The chain employs TRBV11-2 and TRBJ1-5; D not resolved. Germline-derived CDR1 and CDR2 are SGHAT and FQNNGV. The CDR3 has 14 amino acids. Trimming removed 4 bases from V and 6 bases from J, with 13 bases in between. The CDR3 protein is CASSSDLGAQPQHF. DNA for the CDR3: TGTGCCAGCAGCTCCGACCTAGGTGCTCAGCCCCAGCATTTT.

This clone was seen a single time. V is TRBV11-2 and J is TRBJ1-2, with D maybe TRBD1 (6 bases). Trimming shortened V by 4 bases and J by 8 bases, and 17 bases separated the two germline ends. The CDR3 is 14 amino acids. CDR1 is SGHAT and CDR2 is FQNNGV in the germline V gene. CDR3 residues: CASSSIETQGGYTF. The CDR3 coding sequence is TGTGCCAGCAGCTCCATCGAGACCCAGGGGGGCTACACCTTC.

The CDR3 reads CASRSGISNEKLFF. Written as DNA, the CDR3 is TGTGCCAGCAGGTCCGGGATTTCGAATGAAAAACTGTTTTTT. The chain is built from TRBV2 and TRBJ1-4; no clear D. The germline V gene has CDR1 SNHLY and CDR2 FYNNEI. This CDR3 has 14 residues. Trimming left V 6 bases short and J 5 bases short, with 13 bases between.

V gene TRBV7-6 combines with J gene TRBJ2-3; 13 nucleotides match TRBD2. Germline V gene data show CDR1 as SGHVS and CDR2 as FNYEAQ. The CDR3 has 17 residues. J lost 2 bases, V lost 5 bases, and 7 bases had no gene match. DNA of the CDR3: TGTGCCAGCAGCAGTCAGGGACTAGCGGGACACACAGATACGCAGTATTTT. It translates to CASSSQGLAGHTDTQYF.

V is TRBV4-2 and J is TRBJ2-2; 9 bases are a match to TRBD2. Unmatched junction bases numbered 15, after V lost 3 bases and J lost 7 bases. The CDR3 totals 18 residues. Germline V gives CDR1 LGHNA, CDR2 YNFKEQ. As DNA, the CDR3 is TGTGCCAGCAGCCATGGGGGGGTGGTAGCGGGGGCCTTCGGGGAGCTGTTTTTT. Translated: CASSHGGVVAGAFGELFF.

The chain joins TRBV29-1 to TRBJ1-2; D is perhaps TRBD1 (6 bases). This CDR3 has 13 residues. Germline lookup yields CDR1 SQVTM and CDR2 ANQGSEA. Trimming stripped 7 bases from V and 2 bases from J, with 14 bases between. The CDR3 DNA reads as TGCAGCGGAGGACAGTCCCTCAACTATGGCTACACCTTC. The encoded protein is CSGGQSLNYGYTF.

The chain has TRBV7-9 and TRBJ1-2, with TRBD1 as a possible D gene (6 bases). Between the trimmed V and J ends, which lost 5 bases and 8 bases, there was a span of 15 bases. This CDR3 is 13 amino acids long. Germline V gene sequence: CDR1 SEHNR, CDR2 FQNEAQ (reference sequence). The CDR3 protein is CASSLGAGVGYTF. The CDR3 DNA sequence: TGTGCCAGCAGCCTGGGGGCTGGCGTGGGCTACACCTTC.

The CDR3: CASSFAQVGGSYGYTF. The CDR3 DNA follows: TGTGCCAGCAGTTTTGCCCAGGTGGGGGGCAGCTATGGCTACACCTTC. The V and J genes are TRBV6-5 and TRBJ1-2; D possibly corresponds to TRBD1 (6 bases). Germline CDR1 MNHEY, CDR2 SVGAGI. V shed 4 bases and J shed 4 bases, with 19 bases lying between them. This CDR3 contains 16 residues.

This clone showed up just once. This sequence joins TRBV4-1 and TRBJ2-3; a weak D match, TRBD2 (6 bases). Germline V CDR1 and CDR2: MGHRA, YSYEKL. The CDR3 consists of 13 residues. V was clipped by 1 base and J by 10 bases, with 12 bases between them. In DNA form, the CDR3 reads TGCGCCAGCAGCCAAGGGGGACTCAGGGCGCAGTATTTT. Protein: CASSQGGLRAQYF.